These 10 T cell receptor beta chains were all obtained from the same sample, sequenced in a study of CD4 T cells in relation to SARS-CoV-2 and coronaviruses. These receptors' antigens are unknown. Unexposed donor CD4+ T cells date from 2011-2018, before the COVID-19 pandemic. CD4+ T cells were isolated from the cells after less than 13 days of culture. Produced via immunoSEQ multiplex PCR; TCRdb's table is partial and in-frame only. The sample lists some 19,000 clones; 77% were seen once. The source material was CD4+ T cells from PBMCs, cultured in vitro. The receptors shown here come from a human donor in good health.

This clone was observed a single time. V is TRBV6-2 or TRBV6-3 and J is TRBJ2-5; TRBD2 agrees at 13 bases. The CDR3 length is 14 residues. CDR1 and CDR2 from the germline V gene are MNHEY and SVGEGT. V gave up 6 bases and J gave up 5 bases; unmatched junction bases: 3. CDR3 residues: CASSSGLAGETQYF. CDR3 nucleotides: TGTGCCAGCAGCTCGGGACTAGCGGGGGAGACCCAGTACTTC.

This clone was picked up a small number of times. The chain is built from TRBV7-2 and TRBJ2-6; 8 nucleotides line up with TRBD2. CDR3 length: 14 amino acids. Trimming took 5 bases from V and 8 from J; bases not matched to a gene: 5. Germline lookup yields CDR1 SGHTA and CDR2 FQGNSA. The CDR3 DNA is TGTGCCAGCAGCCCGGGGGGGGGAACCAACGTCCTGACTTTC. Translated, it gives CASSPGGGTNVLTF.

This chain uses TRBV5-1 with TRBJ2-5, with TRBD2 as a possible D gene (6 bases). Germline V gene sequence: CDR1 SGHRS, CDR2 YFSETQ. The CDR3 extends over 13 amino acids. Trimming took 0 bases from V and 4 from J, leaving 7 bases between them. CDR3 loop: CASSLGGGETQYF. The CDR3 nucleotides are TGCGCCAGCAGCTTGGGGGGAGGAGAGACCCAGTACTTC.

J is TRBJ1-2 and V is TRBV4-3, with 10 bases aligning to TRBD1. Germline V gene sequence: CDR1 LGHNA, CDR2 YSLEER. J lost 2 bases, V lost 6 bases, and 9 bases had no gene match. The CDR3 has 16 residues. CDR3 protein: CASSPDRGLSNYGYTF. The CDR3 DNA reads as TGCGCCAGCAGTCCCGACAGGGGGCTTTCCAACTATGGCTACACCTTC.

This chain uses TRBV5-6 with TRBJ1-1; TRBD1 is a possible D gene (5 bases). CDR1 SGHDT and CDR2 YYEEEE come from the germline V gene. The length of the CDR3 is 13 residues. With 0 bases removed from V and 4 bases from J, the gap between germline ends came to 7 bases. CDR3 coding DNA: TGTGCCAGCAGCTTGGGGGGGTCCACTGAAGCTTTCTTT. Translation gives CASSLGGSTEAFF.

The chain combines TRBV4-1 with TRBJ2-7; 7 bases align to TRBD1. V was clipped by 6 bases and J by 3 bases; unmatched bases: 11. Germline-derived CDR1 and CDR2 are MGHRA and YSYEKL. The CDR3 contains 15 residues. The DNA of the CDR3 is TGCGCCAGCAGGCTACAGCGGACAGGTCACTACGAGCAGTACTTC. It translates to CASRLQRTGHYEQYF.

The chain has TRBV25-1 and TRBJ2-3; 10 nucleotides agree with TRBD2. V gave up 4 bases and J gave up 4 bases; unmatched junction bases: 8. The CDR3 consists of 16 residues. Germline V lookup: CDR1 MGHDK, CDR2 SYGVNS. CDR3 region: CASSVFTSGASDTQYF. CDR3 nucleotide sequence: TGTGCCAGCAGTGTCTTCACTAGCGGGGCCTCAGATACGCAGTATTTT.

The chain combines TRBV18 with TRBJ2-5, with 10 bases that match TRBD1. The CDR3 runs 13 residues. CDR1 is KGHSH, CDR2 LQKENI, per germline. The V segment lost 8 bases and the J segment 3 bases; nucleotides outside the gene matches: 3. The CDR3 DNA follows: TGTGCCAGCGCCGGGACAGGGGAAGAGACCCAGTACTTC. This codes for CASAGTGEETQYF.

V gene TRBV18 combines with J gene TRBJ2-1, with TRBD2 matching 7 bases. The CDR3 loop spans 14 amino acids. Germline V gene sequence: CDR1 KGHSH, CDR2 LQKENI. The J segment lost 8 bases and the V segment lost 3 bases, leaving 7 bases of the junction unmatched. The chain's CDR3 is CASSPGGGSDEQFF. CDR3 bases: TGTGCCAGCTCACCGGGGGGGGGTTCGGATGAGCAGTTCTTC. The full variable domain, rest sourced from reference TRBV18 and TRBJ2-1, is NAGVMQNPRHLVRRRGQEARLRCSPMKGHSHVYWYRQLPEEGLKFMVYLQKENIIDESGMPKERFSAEFPKEGPSILRIQQVVRGDSAAYFCASSPGGGSDEQFFGPGTRLTVL.

This clone is medium-sized. The chain links TRBV7-9 to TRBJ1-2; unclear D gene. Per germline, CDR1 SEHNR and CDR2 FQNEAQ (reference sequence). With 5 bases removed from V and 3 bases from J, the gap between germline ends came to 10 bases. The CDR3 extends over 13 amino acids. CDR3 amino acids: CASSTQTDYGYTF. In DNA, the CDR3 is TGTGCCAGCAGCACCCAAACGGACTATGGCTACACCTTC.